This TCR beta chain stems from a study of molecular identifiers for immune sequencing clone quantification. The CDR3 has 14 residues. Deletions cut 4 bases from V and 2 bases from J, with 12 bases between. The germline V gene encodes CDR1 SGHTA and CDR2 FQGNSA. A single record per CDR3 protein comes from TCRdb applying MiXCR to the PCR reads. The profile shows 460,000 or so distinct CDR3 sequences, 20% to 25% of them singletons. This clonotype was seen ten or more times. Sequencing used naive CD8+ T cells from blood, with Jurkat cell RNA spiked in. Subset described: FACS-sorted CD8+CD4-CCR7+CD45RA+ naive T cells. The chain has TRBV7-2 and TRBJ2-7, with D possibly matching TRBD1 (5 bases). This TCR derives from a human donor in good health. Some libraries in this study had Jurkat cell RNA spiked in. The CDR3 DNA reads TGTGCCAGCAGCTCAGGGATCTTTGCCTACGAGCAGTACTTC. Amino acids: CASSSGIFAYEQYF. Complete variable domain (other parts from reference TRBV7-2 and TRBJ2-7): GAGVSQSPSNKVTEKGKDVELRCDPISGHTALYWYRQSLGQGLEFLIYFQGNSAPDKSGLPSDRFSAERTGGSVSTLTIQRTQQEDSAVYLCASSSGIFAYEQYFGPGTRLTVT.